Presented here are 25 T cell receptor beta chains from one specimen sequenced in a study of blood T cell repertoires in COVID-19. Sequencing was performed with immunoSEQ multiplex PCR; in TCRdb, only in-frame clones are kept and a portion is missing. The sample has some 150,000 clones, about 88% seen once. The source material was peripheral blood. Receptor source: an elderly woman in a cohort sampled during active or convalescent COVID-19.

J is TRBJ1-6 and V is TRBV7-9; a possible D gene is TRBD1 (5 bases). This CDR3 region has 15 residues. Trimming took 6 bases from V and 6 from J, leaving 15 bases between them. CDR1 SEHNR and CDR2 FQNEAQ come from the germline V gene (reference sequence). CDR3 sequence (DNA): TGTGCCAGCAGATCAAGTCCAGGGCTTAATTCACCCCTCCACTTT. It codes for CASRSSPGLNSPLHF.

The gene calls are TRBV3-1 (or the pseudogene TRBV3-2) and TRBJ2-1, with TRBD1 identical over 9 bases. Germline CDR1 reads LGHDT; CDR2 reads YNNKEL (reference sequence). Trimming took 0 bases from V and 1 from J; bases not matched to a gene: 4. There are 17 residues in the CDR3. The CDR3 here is CASSQDYRGPSYNEQFF. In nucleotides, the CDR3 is TGTGCCAGCAGCCAAGATTACAGGGGGCCTTCCTACAATGAGCAGTTCTTC.

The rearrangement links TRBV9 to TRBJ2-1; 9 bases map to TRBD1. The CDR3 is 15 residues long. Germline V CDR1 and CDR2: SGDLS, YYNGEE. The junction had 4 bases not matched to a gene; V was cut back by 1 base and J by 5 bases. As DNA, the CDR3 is TGTGCCAGCAGCGTACGGACAGGGGAAAACAATGAGCAGTTCTTC. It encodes CASSVRTGENNEQFF.

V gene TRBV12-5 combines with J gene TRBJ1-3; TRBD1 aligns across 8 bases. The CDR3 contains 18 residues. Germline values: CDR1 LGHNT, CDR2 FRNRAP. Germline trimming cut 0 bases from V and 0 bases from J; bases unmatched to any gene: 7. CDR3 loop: CASGLVSGQVGSGNTIYF. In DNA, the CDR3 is TGTGCTAGTGGTTTGGTCTCGGGACAGGTGGGCTCTGGAAACACCATATATTTT.

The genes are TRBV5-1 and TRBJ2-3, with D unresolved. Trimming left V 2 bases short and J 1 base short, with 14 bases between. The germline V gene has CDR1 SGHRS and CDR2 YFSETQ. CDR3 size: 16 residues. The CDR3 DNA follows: TGCGCCAGCAGCTTACTGGCCACTCGGGGCACAGATACGCAGTATTTT. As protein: CASSLLATRGTDTQYF.

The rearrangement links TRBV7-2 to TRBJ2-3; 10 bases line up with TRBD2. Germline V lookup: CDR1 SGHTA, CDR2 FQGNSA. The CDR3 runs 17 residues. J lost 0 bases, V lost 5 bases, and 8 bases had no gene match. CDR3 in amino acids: CASSHLAGGRSTDTQYF. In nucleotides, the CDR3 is TGTGCCAGCAGCCATTTAGCGGGGGGAAGAAGCACAGATACGCAGTATTTT. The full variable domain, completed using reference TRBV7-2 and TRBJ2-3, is GAGVSQSPSNKVTEKGKDVELRCDPISGHTALYWYRQSLGQGLEFLIYFQGNSAPDKSGLPSDRFSAERTGGSVSTLTIQRTQQEDSAVYLCASSHLAGGRSTDTQYFGPGTRLTVL.

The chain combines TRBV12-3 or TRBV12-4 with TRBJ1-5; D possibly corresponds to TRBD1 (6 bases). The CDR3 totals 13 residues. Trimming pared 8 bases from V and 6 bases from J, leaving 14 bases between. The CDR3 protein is CASRGTNFQPQHF. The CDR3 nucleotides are TGTGCCAGCCGTGGGACAAATTTTCAGCCCCAGCATTTT.

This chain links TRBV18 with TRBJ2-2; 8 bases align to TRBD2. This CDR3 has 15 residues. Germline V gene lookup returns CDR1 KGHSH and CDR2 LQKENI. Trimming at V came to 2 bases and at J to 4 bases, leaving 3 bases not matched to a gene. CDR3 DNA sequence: TGTGCCAGCTCACCAACCGGGGGGGGCACCGGGGAGCTGTTTTTT. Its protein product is CASSPTGGGTGELFF. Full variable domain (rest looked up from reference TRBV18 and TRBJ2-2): NAGVMQNPRHLVRRRGQEARLRCSPMKGHSHVYWYRQLPEEGLKFMVYLQKENIIDESGMPKERFSAEFPKEGPSILRIQQVVRGDSAAYFCASSPTGGGTGELFFGEGSRLTVL.

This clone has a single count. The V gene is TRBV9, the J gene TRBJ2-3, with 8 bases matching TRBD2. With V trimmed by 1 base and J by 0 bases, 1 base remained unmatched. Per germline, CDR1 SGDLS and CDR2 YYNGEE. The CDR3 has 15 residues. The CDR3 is CASSVSGGSTDTQYF. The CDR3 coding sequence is TGTGCCAGCAGCGTAAGCGGGGGAAGCACAGATACGCAGTATTTT. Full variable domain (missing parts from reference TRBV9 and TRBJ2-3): DSGVTQTPKHLITATGQRVTLRCSPRSGDLSVYWYQQSLDQGLQFLIQYYNGEERAKGNILERFSAQQFPDLHSELNLSSLELGDSALYFCASSVSGGSTDTQYFGPGTRLTVL.

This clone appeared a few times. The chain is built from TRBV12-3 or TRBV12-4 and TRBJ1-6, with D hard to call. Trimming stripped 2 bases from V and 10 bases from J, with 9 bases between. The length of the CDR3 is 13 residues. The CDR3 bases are TGTGCCAGCAGTTTACCGCCAGGCTCACCCCTCCACTTT. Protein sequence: CASSLPPGSPLHF.

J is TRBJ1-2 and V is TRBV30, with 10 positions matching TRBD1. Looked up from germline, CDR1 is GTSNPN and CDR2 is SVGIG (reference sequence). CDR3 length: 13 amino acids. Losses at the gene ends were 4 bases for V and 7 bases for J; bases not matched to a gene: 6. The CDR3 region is CAWIGTGVAGYTF. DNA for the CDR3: TGTGCCTGGATAGGGACAGGGGTGGCTGGCTACACCTTC.

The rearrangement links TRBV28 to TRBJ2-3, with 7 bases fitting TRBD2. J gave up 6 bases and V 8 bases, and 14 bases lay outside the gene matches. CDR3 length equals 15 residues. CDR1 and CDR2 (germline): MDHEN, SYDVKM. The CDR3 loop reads CASHSSGENHDTQYF. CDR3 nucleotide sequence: TGTGCCAGCCACTCAAGCGGGGAGAACCACGATACGCAGTATTTT.

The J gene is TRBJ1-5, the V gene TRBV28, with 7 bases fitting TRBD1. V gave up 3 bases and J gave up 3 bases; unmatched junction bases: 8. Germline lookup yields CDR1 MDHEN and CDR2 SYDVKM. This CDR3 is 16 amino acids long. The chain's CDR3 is CASSFYRQGYNQPQHF. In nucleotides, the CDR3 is TGTGCCAGCAGTTTTTATCGACAGGGCTACAATCAGCCCCAGCATTTT.

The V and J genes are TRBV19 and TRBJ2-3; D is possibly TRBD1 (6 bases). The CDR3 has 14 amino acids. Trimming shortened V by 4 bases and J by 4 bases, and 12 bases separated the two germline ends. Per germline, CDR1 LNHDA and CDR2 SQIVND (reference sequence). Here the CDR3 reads CASSNQGKADTQYF. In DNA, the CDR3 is TGTGCCAGTAGTAACCAGGGGAAGGCAGATACGCAGTATTTT.

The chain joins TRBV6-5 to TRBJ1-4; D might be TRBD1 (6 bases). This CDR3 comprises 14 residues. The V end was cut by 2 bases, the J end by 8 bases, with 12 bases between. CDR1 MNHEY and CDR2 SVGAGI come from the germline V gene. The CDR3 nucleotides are TGTGCCAGCAGTTACGCGGGGGCGGGGGAAAAACTGTTTTTT. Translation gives CASSYAGAGEKLFF.

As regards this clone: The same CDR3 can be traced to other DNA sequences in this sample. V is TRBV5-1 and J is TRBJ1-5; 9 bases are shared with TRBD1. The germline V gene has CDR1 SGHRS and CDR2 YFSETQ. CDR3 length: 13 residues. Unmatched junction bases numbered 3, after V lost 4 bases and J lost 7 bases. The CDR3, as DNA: TGCGCCAGCAGCCGGGACAGGGACCAGCCCCAGCATTTT. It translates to CASSRDRDQPQHF.

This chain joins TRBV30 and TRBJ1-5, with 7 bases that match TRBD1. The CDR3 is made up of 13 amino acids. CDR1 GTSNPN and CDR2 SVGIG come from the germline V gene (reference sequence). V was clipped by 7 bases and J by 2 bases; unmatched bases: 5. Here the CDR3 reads CASIGQGNQPQHF. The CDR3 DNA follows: TGTGCCTCAATCGGACAGGGCAATCAGCCCCAGCATTTT.

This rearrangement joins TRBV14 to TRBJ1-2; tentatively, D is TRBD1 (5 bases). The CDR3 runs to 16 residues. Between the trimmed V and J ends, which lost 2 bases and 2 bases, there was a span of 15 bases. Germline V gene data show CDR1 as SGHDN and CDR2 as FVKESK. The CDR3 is CASSQTGLWVNYGYTF. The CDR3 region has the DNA TGTGCCAGCAGCCAAACGGGACTCTGGGTAAACTATGGCTACACCTTC.

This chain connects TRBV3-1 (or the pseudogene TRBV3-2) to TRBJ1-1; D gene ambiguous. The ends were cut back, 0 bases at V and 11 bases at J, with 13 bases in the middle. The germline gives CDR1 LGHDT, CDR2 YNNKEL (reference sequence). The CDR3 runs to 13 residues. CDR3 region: CASSQDGSGSAFF. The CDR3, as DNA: TGTGCCAGCAGCCAAGATGGGTCAGGTTCGGCTTTCTTT.

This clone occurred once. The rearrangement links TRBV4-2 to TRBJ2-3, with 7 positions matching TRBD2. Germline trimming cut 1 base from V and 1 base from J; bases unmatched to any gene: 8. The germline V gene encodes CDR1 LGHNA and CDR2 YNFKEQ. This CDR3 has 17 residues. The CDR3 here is CASSQVGRSGGTDTQYF. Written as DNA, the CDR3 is TGTGCCAGCAGCCAAGTTGGCAGAAGCGGGGGCACAGATACGCAGTATTTT.

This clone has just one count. Here the CDR3 DNA reads TGTGCCAGCAGCAAAGGGGGAGGGACCCCTTTACAATCTGGAAACACCATATATTTT. Residues: CASSKGGGTPLQSGNTIYF. The chain has TRBV21-1 and TRBJ1-3. TRBV21-1 is a documented pseudogene. The CDR3 is 19 amino acids.

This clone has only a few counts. The CDR3 region is CATSARRGSGVLSSYNEQFF. Here the CDR3 DNA reads TGTGCCACCAGTGCCCGGAGGGGTTCAGGCGTCCTGAGCTCCTACAATGAGCAGTTCTTC. The chain links TRBV24-1 to TRBJ2-1; D is possibly TRBD2 (6 bases). The CDR3 has 20 residues. Germline CDR1 is KGHDR and CDR2 is SFDVKD. V was pared by 5 bases and J by 0 bases, with 25 bases between.

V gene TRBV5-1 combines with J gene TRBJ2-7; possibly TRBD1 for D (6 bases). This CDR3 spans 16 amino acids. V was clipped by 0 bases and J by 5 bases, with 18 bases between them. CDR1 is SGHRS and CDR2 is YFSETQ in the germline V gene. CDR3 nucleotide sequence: TGCGCCAGCAGCTTGGCCCAAACTCGCGGACAGAACGAGCAGTACTTC. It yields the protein CASSLAQTRGQNEQYF.

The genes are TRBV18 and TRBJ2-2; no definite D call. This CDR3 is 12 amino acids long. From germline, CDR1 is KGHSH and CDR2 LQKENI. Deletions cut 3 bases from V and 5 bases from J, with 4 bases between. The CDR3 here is CASSPRTGELFF. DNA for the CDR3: TGTGCCAGCTCACCTAGAACCGGGGAGCTGTTTTTT.

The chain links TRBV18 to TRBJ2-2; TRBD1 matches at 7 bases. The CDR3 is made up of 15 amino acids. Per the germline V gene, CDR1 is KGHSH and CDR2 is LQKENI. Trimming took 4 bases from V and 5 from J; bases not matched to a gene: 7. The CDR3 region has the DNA TGTGCCAGCTCACGAACAGGGGCGAGGACCGGGGAGCTGTTTTTT. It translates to CASSRTGARTGELFF.